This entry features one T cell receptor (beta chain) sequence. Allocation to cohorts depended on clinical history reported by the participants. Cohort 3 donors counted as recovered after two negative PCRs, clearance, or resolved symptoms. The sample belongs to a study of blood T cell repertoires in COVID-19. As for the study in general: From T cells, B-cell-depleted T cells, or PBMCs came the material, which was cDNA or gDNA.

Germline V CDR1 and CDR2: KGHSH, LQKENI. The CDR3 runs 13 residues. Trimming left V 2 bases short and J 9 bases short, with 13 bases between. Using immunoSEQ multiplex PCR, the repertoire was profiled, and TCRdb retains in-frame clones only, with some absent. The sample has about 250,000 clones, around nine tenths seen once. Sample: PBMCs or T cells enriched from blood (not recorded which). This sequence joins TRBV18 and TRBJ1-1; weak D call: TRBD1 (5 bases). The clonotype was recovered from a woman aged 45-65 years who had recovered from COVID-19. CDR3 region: CASSPRQGLKAFF. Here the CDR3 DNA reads TGTGCCAGCTCACCAAGGCAGGGATTGAAAGCTTTCTTT.